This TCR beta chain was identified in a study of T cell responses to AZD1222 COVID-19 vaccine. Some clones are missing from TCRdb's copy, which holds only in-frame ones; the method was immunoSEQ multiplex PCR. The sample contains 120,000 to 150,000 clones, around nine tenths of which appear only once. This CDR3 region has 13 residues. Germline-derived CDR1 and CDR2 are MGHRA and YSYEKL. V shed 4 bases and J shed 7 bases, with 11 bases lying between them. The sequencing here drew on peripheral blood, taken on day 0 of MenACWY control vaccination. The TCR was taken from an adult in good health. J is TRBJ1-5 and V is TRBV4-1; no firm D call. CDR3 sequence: CASSPPGVQPQHF. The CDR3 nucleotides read TGCGCCAGCAGCCCTCCCGGGGTACAGCCCCAGCATTTT.